There are many counts of the clone carrying this TCR beta chain. Antigen specificity is unknown. The data were obtained in a study of early T cells in non-severe SARS-CoV-2 infection. For the study at large: RNA in bulk from unsorted whole blood was sequenced, and chains were unpaired.

The TCR library protocol attached unique molecular identifiers to the individual cDNA molecules. TCRdb ran MiXCR on the 5' RACE reads and lists one entry per CDR3 protein. The sample lists about 33,000 distinct CDR3 sequences, approximately 5.4% occurring once. V was clipped by 1 base and J by 8 bases, with 21 bases between them. Germline V gene data show CDR1 as LGHDT and CDR2 as YNNKEL (reference sequence). This CDR3 comprises 18 residues. Whole-study findings and limits: Sequences matched to VDJdb favored anti-spike CD8 responses, while private and CD4 specificities were missed.

The clonotype comes from an adult who was a healthcare worker with PCR-confirmed SARS-CoV-2 infection or an uninfected control (not recorded which). Sequences were obtained from whole blood. The chain has TRBV3-1 and TRBJ1-6; unclear D gene. The CDR3 here is CASSQAAHRTGYDSPLHF. The CDR3 DNA follows: TGTGCCAGCAGCCAAGCCGCTCACCGCACTGGTTATGATTCACCCCTCCACTTT. Based on the CDR3 plus reference TRBV3-1 and TRBJ1-6, the full variable domain is DTAVSQTPKYLVTQMGNDKSIKCEQNLGHDTMYWYKQDSKKFLKIMFSYNNKELIINETVPNRFSPKSPDKAHLNLHINSLELGDSAVYFCASSQAAHRTGYDSPLHFGNGTRLTVT.